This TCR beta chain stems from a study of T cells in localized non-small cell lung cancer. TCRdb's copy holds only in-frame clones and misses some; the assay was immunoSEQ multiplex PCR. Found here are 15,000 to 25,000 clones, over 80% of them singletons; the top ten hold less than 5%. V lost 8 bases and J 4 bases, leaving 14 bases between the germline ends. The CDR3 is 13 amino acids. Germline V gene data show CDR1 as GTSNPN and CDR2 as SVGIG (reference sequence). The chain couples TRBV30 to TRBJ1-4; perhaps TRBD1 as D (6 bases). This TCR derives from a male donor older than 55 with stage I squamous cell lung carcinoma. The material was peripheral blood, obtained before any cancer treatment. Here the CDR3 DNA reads TGTGCCATGAGGGGGGCCATTAATGAAAAACTGTTTTTT. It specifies CAMRGAINEKLFF.